This T cell receptor beta chain was recovered during a study of cytomegalovirus exposure and HLA in healthy donors. Study-wide results and limits: V segments that were indistinguishable, TRBV6-2 and TRBV6-3 among them, were omitted from analysis.

Germline CDR1 reads SQVTM; CDR2 reads ANQGSEA. The CDR3 is 12 amino acids. V lost 6 bases and J lost 4, with 12 bases in between. The PCR ran on 60 Vbeta and 13 Jbeta primers. Data came from immunoSEQ multiplex PCR; TCRdb stores just in-frame clones and leaves some out. Of fewer than 250,000 clones listed, roughly four fifths are singletons. Note on this clone: Its target is not known.

The rearrangement joins TRBV29-1 to TRBJ1-2, with D possibly being TRBD1 (5 bases). The clonotype originates from a woman between 25 and 40 years old in good health and CMV-seropositive. Sequencing was performed on PBMCs. The CDR3 nucleotides are TGCAGCGTCTACTGGCAGGGCTATGGCTACACCTTC. It codes for CSVYWQGYGYTF.